This T cell receptor (beta chain) is drawn from a study of early T cells in non-severe SARS-CoV-2 infection. Study-wide results and limits: VDJdb matching skewed toward anti-spike CD8 responses, missing private and CD4 specificities.

Unique molecular identifiers were affixed to single, distinct cDNA molecules. TCRdb reprocessed the 5' RACE reads via MiXCR and lists one record per CDR3 protein. Of approximately 69,000 distinct CDR3 sequences in the sample, over 9.5% were seen once. The CDR3 is 16 amino acids. After removal of 4 bases from V and 2 bases from J, the junction contained 6 bases not matched to a gene. Germline assignment: CDR1 SGHDT and CDR2 YYEEEE. To note about this clonotype: Its antigen is as yet unknown.

The specimen sequenced was whole blood. V is TRBV5-6 and J is TRBJ2-3, with 11 positions matching TRBD2. The TCR was taken from an adult who was a healthcare worker with PCR-confirmed SARS-CoV-2 infection or an uninfected control (not recorded which). The CDR3 nucleotides read TGTGCCAGCAGCACGACTAGCGGGGCGTACACAGATACGCAGTATTTT. Its translation is CASSTTSGAYTDTQYF.